This T cell receptor beta chain was sequenced for a study of control samples from healthy donors and cancer patients. Clones were read by immunoSEQ multiplex PCR, and TCRdb kept only the in-frame ones, dropping some. The table records 100,000 to 150,000 clones, around nine tenths of them present only once. Only one count was recorded for this clone. This sample includes further DNA sequences coding for the same CDR3. The V segment lost 5 bases and the J segment 5 bases; nucleotides outside the gene matches: 2. Germline lookup yields CDR1 SGHNT and CDR2 YENEEA. CDR3 length: 13 residues. This sequence originates from a man aged 18 to 30 in good health. The V gene is TRBV11-3, the J gene TRBJ2-5; 10 bases match TRBD1. Specimen: blood. In nucleotides, the CDR3 is TGTGCCAGCAGCCCGGACAGGGGGGAGACCCAGTACTTC. Protein: CASSPDRGETQYF.